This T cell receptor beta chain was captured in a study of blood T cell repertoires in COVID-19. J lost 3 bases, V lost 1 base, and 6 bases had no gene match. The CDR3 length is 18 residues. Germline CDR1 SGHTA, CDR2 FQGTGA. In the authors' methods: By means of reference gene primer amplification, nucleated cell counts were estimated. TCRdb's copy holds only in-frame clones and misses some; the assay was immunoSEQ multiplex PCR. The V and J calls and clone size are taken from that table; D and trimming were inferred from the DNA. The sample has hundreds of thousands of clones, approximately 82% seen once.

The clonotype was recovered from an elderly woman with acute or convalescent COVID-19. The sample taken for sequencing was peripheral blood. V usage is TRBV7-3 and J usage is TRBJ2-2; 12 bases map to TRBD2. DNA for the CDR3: TGTGCCAGCAGCTTAAGCCCCGGACTAGCGGGGTACACCGGGGAGCTGTTTTTT. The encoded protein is CASSLSPGLAGYTGELFF.